The clone carrying this T cell receptor (beta chain) has a count of ten or more. What it binds is not known. TCRdb reprocessed the 5' RACE reads with MiXCR, giving one entry per CDR3 protein. This table holds 120,000 to 150,000 distinct CDR3 sequences, around 3.4% found once. The data are from a study of identical twins. Study findings and constraints: Shared out-of-frame alpha sequences (those common to twins) showed excess low generation probability. Memory repertoires lacked the insertion deficit that abundant cord blood beta clonotypes showed. Zero-insertion results could be subject to partial confounding by invariant MAIT and iNKT cells.

The sequenced sample was memory T cells sorted from blood. This receptor was taken from a man younger than 35 in good health.

The CDR3 DNA reads TGCGCCAGCAGCAGGCGGGAGTTGAATGAGCAGTTCTTC. This sequence encodes CASSRRELNEQFF. The chain carries TRBV5-1 and TRBJ2-1, with 7 bases lining up with TRBD2. Germline V gives CDR1 SGHRS, CDR2 YFSETQ. J was trimmed by 7 bases and V by 4 bases; bases with no gene match: 5. CDR3 size: 13 residues.